This record covers a single T cell receptor beta chain. It has no known antigen specificity. One base away there is no much larger clone; base qualities are not given. The immunoSEQ Assay, a bias-controlled multiplex PCR, was used to amplify TCRbeta CDR3 regions from genomic DNA. On the authors' methods: Nucleated cell counts per sample were estimated from amplification of reference gene primers within the assay. To quantify the absolute abundance of each unique TCRbeta CDR3 rearrangement, sequence reads were collapsed and filtered. For each sample, productive Simpson clonality was calculated by taking the square root of Simpson's diversity index across productive rearrangements. What TCRdb holds here is the immuneACCESS table cut down to in-frame rearrangements. Part of the clones is not present; checked against another copy, under half of the missing clones reflect an unresolved V gene, and the others are unexplained. V and J calls and clone size are those listed in that table; D and trimming were worked out from the DNA. This sample has hundreds of thousands of clones in its table, and more than 70% of those were observed once. Around 1.9% of the sample belongs to the ten largest clones.

Participants in the prospective study were enrolled through a virtual design, were aged 18 to 89 years, and lived in approximately 25 United States geographic areas. To assign participants to cohorts, the prospective study relied on clinical history that participants themselves reported in a screening survey and a study questionnaire. Recovered participants in ImmuneRACE Cohort 3 were defined as having two consecutive negative NP/OP PCR tests, clearance from a healthcare professional, or resolution of symptoms. Each participant in the prospective study had whole blood, serum and a nasopharyngeal or oropharyngeal swab collected by mobile phlebotomists. Prospective study participants could optionally give additional blood draws and questionnaires over a roughly 2-month period. Before DNA extraction, blood samples from the prospective study were shipped at room temperature or frozen. This sample is part of a study of blood T cell repertoires in COVID-19 (dated by TCRdb to 2018 to 2021). Concerning the study at large: Samples covering the acute and convalescent phases of COVID-19 were provided by collaborators in the United States, Italy and Spain. The prospective study material was composed of cDNA or gDNA derived from T cells, B-cell-depleted T cells, or PBMCs. Subjects who had been exposed to COVID-19, were actively infected with it, or had recovered from it provided the deeply sampled blood TCRbeta repertoires that made up the dataset. The repertoires were made available in a free public database intended to serve as a resource for research on the immune response to SARS-CoV-2. The samples were drawn from the first 160 participants of the ongoing ImmuneRACE study and from 950 to 1,500 subjects provided by 6 global collaborators. The sample metadata nearly always contained a de-identified subject ID, COVID-19 status, age in years and sex. Where available, HLA class I and class II types were taken from metadata supplied by the sample provider and were not determined by assay-based typing. Broad study findings and their caveats: The amount of clinical and demographic metadata varied by source and participant and was provided uncurated.

Spanning cysteine to phenylalanine, the CDR3 consists of 15 amino acids. Only the CDR3 part of the read is kept: 45 bases, read in frame from the first base. V ends up 1 base short and J 9 bases short, with an unmatched junction base count of 8. CDR1 and CDR2, per the germline V gene, are SGHDN and FVKESK. The chain is assembled from TRBV14 and TRBJ2-7; TRBD1 matches 11 bases in the middle. Specimen: PBMCs or T cells enriched from blood (not recorded which). The clonotype originates from a woman aged 45-59 years who had recovered from COVID-19. The bases read TGTGCCAGCAGCCAAGGACTGGACAGGGGGCGCCCGCAGTACTTC. Translated, it gives CASSQGLDRGRPQYF.